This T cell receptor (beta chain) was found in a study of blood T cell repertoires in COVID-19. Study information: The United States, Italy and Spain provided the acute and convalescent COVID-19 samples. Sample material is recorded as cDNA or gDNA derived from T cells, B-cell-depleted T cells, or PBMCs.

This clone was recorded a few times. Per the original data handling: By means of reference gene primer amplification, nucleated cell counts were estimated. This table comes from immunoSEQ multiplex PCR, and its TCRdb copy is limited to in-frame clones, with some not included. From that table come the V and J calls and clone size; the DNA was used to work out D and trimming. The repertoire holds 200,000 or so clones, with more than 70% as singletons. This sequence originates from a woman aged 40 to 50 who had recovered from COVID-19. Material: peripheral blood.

In DNA form, the CDR3 reads TGCGCCAGCAGCTTGTTTCGCGATGGCTACACCTTC. Translation: CASSLFRDGYTF. The chain carries TRBV5-1 and TRBJ1-2; D not resolved. Between the trimmed V and J ends, which lost 1 base and 6 bases, there was a span of 7 bases. Germline lookup yields CDR1 SGHRS and CDR2 YFSETQ. This CDR3 is built from 12 residues.